These 29 T cell receptor beta chains originate from one sample sequenced in a study of T cell responses to AZD1222 COVID-19 vaccine. Profiled with immunoSEQ multiplex PCR; TCRdb holds only in-frame clones, not every one. This sample has 100,000 to 110,000 clones, with 80% to 95% found just once. This specimen was peripheral blood, taken on day 0 of AZD1222 vaccination. These receptors all come from an adult in good health.

The J gene is TRBJ2-1, the V gene TRBV28; no definite D call. The V gene's germline CDR1 is MDHEN and CDR2 SYDVKM. This CDR3 region has 11 residues. Trimming cost V 5 bases and J 5 bases, with 4 bases left between them. Here the CDR3 reads CASSTHNEQFF. The CDR3 DNA is TGTGCCAGCAGTACACACAATGAGCAGTTCTTC.

This rearrangement joins TRBV24-1 to TRBJ2-1; tentative D call: TRBD1 (6 bases). CDR1 is KGHDR, CDR2 SFDVKD, per germline. CDR3 length equals 18 residues. V dropped 0 bases and J dropped 6 bases, with 20 bases sitting between them. The CDR3 is CATSDLLVSTGSGNEQFF. The CDR3 region has the DNA TGTGCCACCAGTGATTTGCTTGTCTCCACAGGGTCCGGCAATGAGCAGTTCTTC.

This clone was observed a single time. V and J are TRBV18 and TRBJ2-3; D possibly corresponds to TRBD2 (7 bases). CDR3 length: 14 residues. V was shortened by 0 bases and J by 4 bases, with 8 bases between the two germline ends. Germline assignment: CDR1 KGHSH and CDR2 LQKENI. CDR3 residues: CASSPPGGPDTQYF. The CDR3 DNA sequence: TGTGCCAGCTCACCACCGGGGGGGCCAGATACGCAGTATTTT.

The rearrangement uses TRBV25-1 and TRBJ1-4; TRBD1 is a possible D gene (6 bases). Trimming removed 5 bases at V and 8 bases at J, with 18 bases between. There are 15 residues in the CDR3. Germline V gene data show CDR1 as MGHDK and CDR2 as SYGVNS. The CDR3 protein is CASSQGTLRGEKLFF. CDR3 nucleotides: TGTGCCAGCAGTCAGGGGACTCTAAGAGGGGAAAAACTGTTTTTT.

The chain has TRBV13 and TRBJ2-1; possibly TRBD1 or TRBD2 for D (5 bases each). V gave up 4 bases and J gave up 6 bases, with 10 bases separating them. Germline CDR1 reads PRHDT; CDR2 reads FYEKMQ (reference sequence). This CDR3 has 13 residues. The DNA for the CDR3 is TGTGCCAGCAGCTCCGGGACGGGCAATGAGCAGTTCTTC. Translated: CASSSGTGNEQFF.

V gene TRBV4-2 combines with J gene TRBJ2-3; 13 bases match TRBD2. The germline V gene has CDR1 LGHNA and CDR2 YNFKEQ. The length of the CDR3 is 20 residues. The junction had 11 bases not matched to a gene; V was cut back by 1 base and J by 1 base. The DNA of the CDR3 is TGTGCCAGCAGCCAAGGACTAGCGGGAGGTAGTAGGCTTCGCACAGATACGCAGTATTTT. Its translation is CASSQGLAGGSRLRTDTQYF.

The CDR3 sequence: CASSFADYTEAFF. Written as DNA, the CDR3 is TGTGCCAGCAGCTTTGCGGATTACACTGAAGCTTTCTTT. The chain combines TRBV11-3 with TRBJ1-1; D unresolved. Germline CDR1 SGHNT, CDR2 YENEEA. V was trimmed by 3 bases and J by 3 bases, leaving 8 bases between them. The CDR3 has 13 residues.

The V and J genes are TRBV18 and TRBJ2-1; 7 nucleotides agree with TRBD1. Germline loops: CDR1 KGHSH, CDR2 LQKENI. V trimming: 5 bases; J trimming: 6 bases; junction bases outside the gene matches: 4. This CDR3 is built from 13 residues. The CDR3 region is CASSSGTVNEQFF. In DNA form, the CDR3 reads TGTGCCAGCTCATCCGGGACAGTCAATGAGCAGTTCTTC.

The V call is TRBV28, the J call TRBJ1-2, with D perhaps TRBD1 (5 bases). Per the germline V gene, CDR1 is MDHEN and CDR2 is SYDVKM. This CDR3 is 14 amino acids long. V was clipped by 3 bases and J by 2 bases, with 10 bases between them. The CDR3 is CASSLGELNYGYTF. DNA for the CDR3: TGTGCCAGCAGTTTGGGGGAACTAAACTATGGCTACACCTTC.

This chain links TRBV7-9 with TRBJ1-1; perhaps TRBD1 as D (5 bases). Per germline, CDR1 SEHNR and CDR2 FQNEAQ (reference sequence). V was clipped by 1 base and J by 6 bases, with 9 bases between them. This CDR3 comprises 13 residues. CDR3 nucleotides: TGTGCCAGCAGCTTAGAGGGAGGGGCTGAAGCTTTCTTT. This translates into CASSLEGGAEAFF.

CDR3 in amino acids: CASSTGINTGELFF. The CDR3 DNA follows: TGTGCCAGTAGTACAGGGATCAACACCGGGGAGCTGTTTTTT. The J gene is TRBJ2-2, the V gene TRBV19, with D tentatively TRBD1 (5 bases). There are 14 residues in the CDR3. Trimming took 4 bases from V and 2 from J, leaving 8 bases between them. The germline V gene has CDR1 LNHDA and CDR2 SQIVND (reference sequence). The complete variable domain, with remaining parts taken from reference TRBV19 and TRBJ2-2, reads DGGITQSPKYLFRKEGQNVTLSCEQNLNHDAMYWYRQDPGQGLRLIYYSQIVNDFQKGDIAEGYSVSREKKESFPLTVTSAQKNPTAFYLCASSTGINTGELFFGEGSRLTVL.

The chain links TRBV9 to TRBJ1-3; tentatively, D is TRBD1 (5 bases). The CDR3 is 13 amino acids. The V gene's germline CDR1 is SGDLS and CDR2 YYNGEE. V lost 4 bases to trimming and J lost 4 bases, with 9 bases between them. Here the CDR3 DNA reads TGTGCCAGCAGCCCAGGGATCGGAAACACCATATATTTT. Its protein is CASSPGIGNTIYF.

This clone was seen only a few times. The chain combines TRBV9 with TRBJ1-6; maybe TRBD1 (6 bases). The CDR3 loop spans 16 amino acids. Germline CDR1 and CDR2: SGDLS and YYNGEE. Trimming shortened V by 0 bases and J by 5 bases, and 12 bases separated the two germline ends. The CDR3 bases are TGTGCCAGCAGCGTAGGGCCAGCAGGGGATAATTCACCCCTCCACTTT. It yields the protein CASSVGPAGDNSPLHF.

The V gene is TRBV27, the J gene TRBJ2-1, with D maybe TRBD2 (6 bases). Germline CDR1 MNHEY, CDR2 SMNVEV (reference sequence). Between the trimmed V and J ends, which lost 6 bases and 12 bases, there was a span of 27 bases. The CDR3 covers 16 residues. The CDR3 DNA sequence: TGTGCCAGCAGGCCCCGTTTGGGAGCGGGCGGAGTTGGGCAGTTCTTC. Translated, it gives CASRPRLGAGGVGQFF.

The chain links TRBV5-8 to TRBJ2-1; 12 positions agree with TRBD2. Germline V CDR1 and CDR2: SGHTS, YDEGEE. V was clipped by 0 bases and J by 7 bases; unmatched bases: 8. The CDR3 contains 17 residues. The CDR3 reads CASSLGLAGVSRNEQFF. The DNA for the CDR3 is TGTGCCAGCAGCTTGGGACTAGCGGGAGTCTCTCGGAATGAGCAGTTCTTC.

The chain is built from TRBV28 and TRBJ1-5, with 7 bases matching TRBD1. The trim removed 8 bases at V and 5 bases at J, leaving 12 bases unmatched. This CDR3 has 15 residues. Germline lookup yields CDR1 MDHEN and CDR2 SYDVKM. CDR3 nucleotides: TGTGCCAGCTCAGAACAGGGGAGGGGAGATCAGCCCCAGCATTTT. Translated: CASSEQGRGDQPQHF. Filled out from reference TRBV28 and TRBJ1-5, the complete variable domain reads DVKVTQSSRYLVKRTGEKVFLECVQDMDHENMFWYRQDPGLGLRLIYFSYDVKMKEKGDIPEGYSVSREKKERFSLILESASTNQTSMYLCASSEQGRGDQPQHFGDGTRLSIL.

This sequence joins TRBV25-1 and TRBJ1-5, with D perhaps matching TRBD1 (5 bases). V was shortened by 3 bases and J by 11 bases, with 11 bases between the two germline ends. The V gene's germline CDR1 is MGHDK and CDR2 SYGVNS. CDR3 length: 12 amino acids. CDR3 DNA sequence: TGTGCCAGCAGTGAGGGAAAGGGGACCCAGCATTTT. Translation gives CASSEGKGTQHF.

V gene TRBV29-1 combines with J gene TRBJ2-7; tentative D call: TRBD2 (6 bases). Trimming pared 3 bases from V and 0 bases from J, leaving 9 bases between. Germline-derived CDR1 and CDR2 are SQVTM and ANQGSEA. This CDR3 contains 13 residues. The DNA for the CDR3 is TGCAGCGTTGATGGAGGGTCCTCCTACGAGCAGTACTTC. It encodes CSVDGGSSYEQYF.

The chain links TRBV7-2 to TRBJ1-2; TRBD1 aligns across 9 bases. With 1 base clipped from V and 6 bases from J, the junction kept 9 bases outside the gene matches. Germline V CDR1 and CDR2: SGHTA, FQGNSA. This CDR3 has 16 amino acids. The CDR3 reads CASSLVGTGTYNGYTF. DNA of the CDR3: TGTGCCAGCAGCTTAGTCGGGACAGGGACTTATAATGGCTACACCTTC.

This chain connects TRBV28 to TRBJ2-7; 9 bases are shared with TRBD1. CDR1 MDHEN and CDR2 SYDVKM come from the germline V gene. This CDR3 is built from 15 residues. V was clipped by 6 bases and J by 4 bases; unmatched bases: 10. CDR3 in DNA: TGTGCCAGCAGGACCCCGGGACAGGGATCTTACGAGCAGTACTTC. As protein: CASRTPGQGSYEQYF.

The chain is built from TRBV14 and TRBJ2-1; D is unresolved. V gave up 1 base and J gave up 8 bases, with 9 bases separating them. CDR1 is SGHDN, CDR2 FVKESK, per germline. This CDR3 is 13 amino acids long. CDR3 coding DNA: TGTGCCAGCAGCCAAGTAATCGGCGATGAGCAGTTCTTC. Encoded protein: CASSQVIGDEQFF.

V gene TRBV19 combines with J gene TRBJ2-3; 9 nucleotides match TRBD2. Looked up from germline, CDR1 is LNHDA and CDR2 is SQIVND (reference sequence). With V trimmed by 5 bases and J by 3 bases, 6 bases remained unmatched. This CDR3 region has 15 residues. In DNA, the CDR3 is TGTGCCAGTAGTCCCTCTAGCGGGATAACAGATACGCAGTATTTT. This sequence encodes CASSPSSGITDTQYF.

The chain employs TRBV25-1 and TRBJ2-3; 8 bases align to TRBD2. Losses at the gene ends were 3 bases for V and 1 base for J; bases not matched to a gene: 9. The CDR3 runs 17 residues. CDR1 MGHDK and CDR2 SYGVNS come from the germline V gene. CDR3 nucleotides: TGTGCCAGCAGTGACCCCTTACTAGCGGATGGCACAGATACGCAGTATTTT. It is translated as CASSDPLLADGTDTQYF.

The chain couples TRBV28 to TRBJ2-2; possible D gene TRBD1, 6 bases. This CDR3 spans 15 amino acids. V lost 6 bases and J lost 6, with 17 bases in between. Germline CDR1 MDHEN, CDR2 SYDVKM. Written as DNA, the CDR3 is TGTGCCAGCAGCCATCGAACAGGGCTATCCGGGGAGCTGTTTTTT. Translation: CASSHRTGLSGELFF.

V is TRBV28 and J is TRBJ1-2; weak D call: TRBD1 (5 bases). The length of the CDR3 is 14 residues. V gave up 3 bases and J gave up 8 bases, with 16 bases separating them. CDR1 and CDR2 (germline): MDHEN, SYDVKM. CDR3 in amino acids: CASSFGQGTWGYTF. The CDR3 DNA sequence: TGTGCCAGCAGTTTTGGGCAGGGAACATGGGGCTACACCTTC.

This clone was picked up one time. The rearrangement joins TRBV6-5 to TRBJ1-5; D may be TRBD1 (6 bases). The V and J ends lost 7 bases and 6 bases respectively, with 16 bases between them. Germline V gene sequence: CDR1 MNHEY, CDR2 SVGAGI. This CDR3 is built from 14 residues. CDR3 sequence reads: CASTQGPFGQPQHF. The CDR3 DNA follows: TGTGCCAGCACCCAGGGGCCTTTTGGTCAGCCCCAGCATTTT.

CDR3 region: CASIGDSKYEQYF. DNA of the CDR3: TGCGCCAGCATTGGAGATTCTAAATACGAGCAGTACTTC. The gene calls are TRBV5-1 and TRBJ2-7; no firm D call. CDR3 length: 13 residues. Germline lookup yields CDR1 SGHRS and CDR2 YFSETQ. V lost 6 bases to trimming and J lost 4 bases, with 14 bases between them. Using reference TRBV5-1 and TRBJ2-7 for the parts outside the CDR3, the full variable domain is KAGVTQTPRYLIKTRGQQVTLSCSPISGHRSVSWYQQTPGQGLQFLFEYFSETQRNKGNFPGRFSGRQFSNSRSEMNVSTLELGDSALYLCASIGDSKYEQYFGPGTRLTVT.

The genes are TRBV28 and TRBJ1-5; D gene ambiguous. Germline CDR1 reads MDHEN; CDR2 reads SYDVKM. The V end was cut by 2 bases, the J end by 6 bases, with 11 bases between. There are 14 residues in the CDR3. This CDR3 is CASSLPFSGQPQHF. In nucleotides, the CDR3 is TGTGCCAGCAGTTTACCTTTTTCGGGTCAGCCCCAGCATTTT.

The chain couples TRBV4-2 to TRBJ2-2, with no clear D. V was cut by 3 bases and J by 1 base, with 0 bases left in between. The CDR3 is made up of 12 amino acids. From germline, CDR1 is LGHNA and CDR2 YNFKEQ. The DNA for the CDR3 is TGTGCCAGCAGCCAGAACACCGGGGAGCTGTTTTTT. This codes for CASSQNTGELFF.